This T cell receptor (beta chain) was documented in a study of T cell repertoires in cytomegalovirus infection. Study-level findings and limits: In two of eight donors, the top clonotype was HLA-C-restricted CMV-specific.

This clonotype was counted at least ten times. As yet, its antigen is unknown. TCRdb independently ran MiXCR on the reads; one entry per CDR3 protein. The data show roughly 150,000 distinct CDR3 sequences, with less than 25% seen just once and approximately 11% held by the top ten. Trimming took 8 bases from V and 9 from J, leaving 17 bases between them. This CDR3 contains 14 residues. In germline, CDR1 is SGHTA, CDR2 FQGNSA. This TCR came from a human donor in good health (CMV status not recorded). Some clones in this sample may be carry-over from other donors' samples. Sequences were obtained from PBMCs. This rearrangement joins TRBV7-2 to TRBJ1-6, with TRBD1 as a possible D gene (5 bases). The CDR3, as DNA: TGTGCCAGCGGCGCAGGGAGGTGGCTTTCACCCCTCCACTTT. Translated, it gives CASGAGRWLSPLHF. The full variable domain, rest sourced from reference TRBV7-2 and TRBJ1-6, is GAGVSQSPSNKVTEKGKDVELRCDPISGHTALYWYRQSLGQGLEFLIYFQGNSAPDKSGLPSDRFSAERTGGSVSTLTIQRTQQEDSAVYLCASGAGRWLSPLHFGNGTRLTVT.